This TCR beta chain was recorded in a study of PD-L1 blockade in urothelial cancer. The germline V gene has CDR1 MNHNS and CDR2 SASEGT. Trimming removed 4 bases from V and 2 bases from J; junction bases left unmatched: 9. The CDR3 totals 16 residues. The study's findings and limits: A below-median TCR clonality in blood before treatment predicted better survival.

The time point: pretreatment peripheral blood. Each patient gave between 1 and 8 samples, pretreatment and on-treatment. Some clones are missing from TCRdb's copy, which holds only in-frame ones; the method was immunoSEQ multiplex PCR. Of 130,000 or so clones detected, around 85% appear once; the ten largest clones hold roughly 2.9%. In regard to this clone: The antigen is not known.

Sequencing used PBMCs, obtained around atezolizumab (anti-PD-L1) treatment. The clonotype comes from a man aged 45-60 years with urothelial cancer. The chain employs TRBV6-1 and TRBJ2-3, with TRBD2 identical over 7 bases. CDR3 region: CASSGEGLRITDTQYF. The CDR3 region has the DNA TGTGCCAGCAGTGGGGAGGGACTACGAATCACAGATACGCAGTATTTT.